These T cell receptor beta chains were read from a single sample in a study of T cells in localized non-small cell lung cancer. Method: immunoSEQ multiplex PCR; TCRdb's copy keeps in-frame clones and lacks some. The top ten hold approximately 1.2% of the sample, which has tens of thousands of clones, roughly 80% seen once. The specimen comprised peripheral blood, sampled before any cancer treatment. The receptors stem from a female donor over 55 with stage I lung adenocarcinoma. Both conserved end residues are part of each CDR3. The D gene is left open where the match is weak. Clone sizes are given selectively: once, few, many, or a class where the clone is expanded.

V	D	J	size	CDR3	DNA
TRBV6-6	TRBD1	TRBJ2-7	NA	CASSYSGQGAYEQYF	TGTGCCAGCAGTTACTCCGGACAGGGAGCCTACGAGCAGTACTTC
TRBV9	NA	TRBJ1-6	few	CASSVGQVNSPLHF	TGTGCCAGCAGCGTAGGGCAGGTTAATTCACCCCTCCACTTT
TRBV19	TRBD2	TRBJ2-5	NA	CASSVREGGAQYF	TGTGCCAGTAGTGTCCGGGAGGGCGGGGCCCAGTACTTC
TRBV4-3	TRBD2	TRBJ2-7	NA	CASSRRLADTPYEQYF	TGCGCCAGCAGCCGTAGACTAGCGGACACCCCCTACGAGCAGTACTTC
TRBV5-4	NA	TRBJ2-2	NA	CASSLGGGDTGELFF	TGTGCCAGCAGCTTGGGTGGAGGGGACACCGGGGAGCTGTTTTTT
TRBV5-1	NA	TRBJ1-1	once	CASSLGGMNTEAFF	TGCGCCAGCAGCTTGGGGGGGATGAACACTGAAGCTTTCTTT
TRBV19	TRBD1	TRBJ1-2	NA	CASSPGQGYYGYTF	TGTGCCAGTAGTCCGGGACAGGGCTACTATGGCTACACCTTC
TRBV5-1	TRBD1	TRBJ1-2	once	CASSSQGAGGYTF	TGCGCCAGCAGCTCACAGGGGGCGGGAGGCTACACCTTC
TRBV4-1	TRBD2	TRBJ2-5	NA	CASSLLWRGRSQETQYF	TGCGCCAGCAGCCTCCTTTGGCGCGGGAGAAGTCAAGAGACCCAGTACTTC
TRBV7-2	NA	TRBJ2-4	NA	CASSPQGGDGAKNIQYF	TGTGCCAGCAGCCCTCAAGGGGGAGACGGGGCCAAAAACATTCAGTACTTC
TRBV4-2	NA	TRBJ1-1	NA	CASTPRSREGDAFF	TGTGCCAGCACCCCTAGGAGTCGTGAAGGAGACGCTTTCTTT
TRBV21-1	NA	TRBJ2-1	medium-sized	CASIQTGSEQFF	TGTGCCAGCATCCAAACGGGGAGTGAGCAGTTCTTC
TRBV14	TRBD2	TRBJ2-3	NA	CASSQESGGPYSTDTQYF	TGTGCCAGCAGCCAAGAAAGCGGGGGTCCTTATAGCACAGATACGCAGTATTTT
TRBV19	TRBD2	TRBJ2-5	NA	CASSGLGLAGKETQYF	TGTGCCAGTAGTGGTTTAGGGCTAGCGGGGAAAGAGACCCAGTACTTC